The 20 T cell receptor beta chains presented below share a single source sample, sequenced in a study of blood T cell repertoires in COVID-19. The repertoire was sequenced with immunoSEQ multiplex PCR; TCRdb's copy has only in-frame clones and lacks some. The table lists more than 200,000 clones, roughly nine tenths of them singletons. The sample taken for sequencing was peripheral blood. The receptors were gathered from a woman in her forties or fifties with acute or convalescent COVID-19.

V and J are TRBV5-6 and TRBJ1-6, with 9 bases matching TRBD1. From germline, CDR1 is SGHDT and CDR2 YYEEEE. The CDR3 runs 15 residues. The junction had 9 bases not matched to a gene; V was cut back by 4 bases and J by 10 bases. CDR3 in amino acids: CASSPDRGGTSPLHF. For the CDR3, the DNA is TGTGCCAGCAGCCCCGACAGGGGGGGGACATCACCCCTCCACTTT.

This clone was counted only a few times. This chain uses TRBV6-2 or TRBV6-3 with TRBJ2-3; D is uncertain. V gave up 0 bases and J gave up 5 bases, with 3 bases separating them. The length of the CDR3 is 12 residues. The germline CDR1 and CDR2 sequences are MNHEY and SVGEGT. The CDR3 DNA follows: TGTGCCAGCAGTTACTCTAAAGATACGCAGTATTTT. Translation: CASSYSKDTQYF.

This chain uses TRBV7-3 with TRBJ2-3; 8 positions agree with TRBD1. Germline CDR1 is SGHTA and CDR2 is FQGTGA. The CDR3 sequence is 17 residues long. The J segment lost 2 bases and the V segment lost 2 bases, leaving 9 bases of the junction unmatched. Here the CDR3 DNA reads TGTGCCAGCAGCTTAGGTTGGGCAGGGGGCTACACAGATACGCAGTATTTT. Its translation is CASSLGWAGGYTDTQYF.

The chain employs TRBV24-1 and TRBJ1-1, with 7 positions matching TRBD1. Trimming took 3 bases from V and 6 from J; bases not matched to a gene: 3. The V gene's germline CDR1 is KGHDR and CDR2 SFDVKD. This CDR3 region has 13 residues. CDR3 amino acids: CATSDVTGAEAFF. In nucleotides, the CDR3 is TGTGCCACCAGTGATGTAACAGGGGCTGAAGCTTTCTTT.

The V gene is TRBV12-5, the J gene TRBJ2-7; 10 bases fit TRBD1. The J segment lost 3 bases and the V segment lost 1 base, leaving 3 bases of the junction unmatched. Looked up from germline, CDR1 is LGHNT and CDR2 is FRNRAP. The CDR3 has 15 amino acids. CDR3 nucleotides: TGTGCTAGTGGTTTGGGGACAGGGGGTGGCTACGAGCAGTACTTC. Translated: CASGLGTGGGYEQYF.

The J gene is TRBJ2-3, the V gene TRBV5-1; TRBD2 aligns across 10 bases. Germline V gene data show CDR1 as SGHRS and CDR2 as YFSETQ. V gave up 3 bases and J gave up 2 bases; unmatched junction bases: 3. The CDR3 contains 15 residues. The CDR3 is CASSSTSGATDTQYF. Written as DNA, the CDR3 is TGCGCCAGCAGCTCCACTAGCGGGGCCACAGATACGCAGTATTTT. Based on the CDR3 plus reference TRBV5-1 and TRBJ2-3, the full variable domain is KAGVTQTPRYLIKTRGQQVTLSCSPISGHRSVSWYQQTPGQGLQFLFEYFSETQRNKGNFPGRFSGRQFSNSRSEMNVSTLELGDSALYLCASSSTSGATDTQYFGPGTRLTVL.

This clone was seen once. The CDR3 DNA follows: TGTGCCAGCAGCCAGGGTTCTAGCGGGCGCACAGATACGCAGTATTTT. Translating gives CASSQGSSGRTDTQYF. The chain joins TRBV3-1 (or the pseudogene TRBV3-2) to TRBJ2-3; 8 nucleotides agree with TRBD2. The V segment lost 3 bases and the J segment 1 base; nucleotides outside the gene matches: 6. Germline loops: CDR1 LGHDT, CDR2 YNNKEL (reference sequence). CDR3 length equals 16 residues.

The chain couples TRBV5-1 to TRBJ1-2; D uncertain. The germline gives CDR1 SGHRS, CDR2 YFSETQ. The CDR3 covers 13 residues. The V end was cut by 0 bases, the J end by 4 bases, with 7 bases between. The CDR3 loop is CASSLAPSYGYTF. The CDR3 nucleotides are TGCGCCAGCAGCTTGGCCCCGTCCTATGGCTACACCTTC.

The chain recombines TRBV3-1 (or the pseudogene TRBV3-2) with TRBJ1-2; D is ambiguous. Germline V lookup: CDR1 LGHDT, CDR2 YNNKEL (reference sequence). The CDR3 contains 15 residues. V was trimmed by 0 bases and J by 8 bases, leaving 16 bases between them. CDR3 nucleotide sequence: TGTGCCAGCAGCCAAGAGGCGCGGGGAGTGGAGGGCTACACCTTC. As protein: CASSQEARGVEGYTF.

This chain uses TRBV19 with TRBJ2-1; 12 bases fit TRBD1. CDR1 is LNHDA and CDR2 is SQIVND in the germline V gene (reference sequence). Unmatched junction bases numbered 8, after V lost 6 bases and J lost 8 bases. The CDR3 has 15 residues. The chain's CDR3 is CASSLLGQGADEQFF. CDR3 sequence (DNA): TGTGCCAGTAGCCTATTGGGACAGGGGGCCGATGAGCAGTTCTTC. Filled out from reference TRBV19 and TRBJ2-1, the complete variable domain reads DGGITQSPKYLFRKEGQNVTLSCEQNLNHDAMYWYRQDPGQGLRLIYYSQIVNDFQKGDIAEGYSVSREKKESFPLTVTSAQKNPTAFYLCASSLLGQGADEQFFGPGTRLTVL.

This clone has more than one count but fewer than ten. The gene calls are TRBV5-1 and TRBJ2-3; TRBD1 matches 10 bases. This CDR3 has 15 amino acids. Germline values: CDR1 SGHRS, CDR2 YFSETQ. J was trimmed by 6 bases and V by 4 bases; bases with no gene match: 8. Written as DNA, the CDR3 is TGCGCCAGCAGCGGAGGGACAGGGGAACACGATACGCAGTATTTT. This encodes CASSGGTGEHDTQYF. The whole variable domain, remainder taken from reference TRBV5-1 and TRBJ2-3, is KAGVTQTPRYLIKTRGQQVTLSCSPISGHRSVSWYQQTPGQGLQFLFEYFSETQRNKGNFPGRFSGRQFSNSRSEMNVSTLELGDSALYLCASSGGTGEHDTQYFGPGTRLTVL.

This clone has only one observation. Here the CDR3 reads CASGRGGAYEQYF. The DNA for the CDR3 is TGTGCCAGCGGACGTGGGGGGGCCTACGAGCAGTACTTC. V gene TRBV6-5 combines with J gene TRBJ2-7; 7 bases fit TRBD2. Unmatched junction bases numbered 6, after V lost 8 bases and J lost 2 bases. CDR1 is MNHEY, CDR2 SVGAGI, per germline. The length of the CDR3 is 13 residues.

The gene calls are TRBV14 and TRBJ1-4; D unresolved. The CDR3 is made up of 14 amino acids. Trimming took off 1 base at V and 5 bases at J, with 8 bases between the two ends. CDR1 is SGHDN and CDR2 is FVKESK in the germline V gene. Here the CDR3 DNA reads TGTGCCAGCAGCCAAGTCGGTGTAAATGAAAAACTGTTTTTT. Translation gives CASSQVGVNEKLFF.

This clone was observed once. This chain connects TRBV28 to TRBJ1-2; the match to TRBD1 covers 9 bases. This CDR3 is 14 amino acids long. With V trimmed by 6 bases and J by 4 bases, 6 bases remained unmatched. Germline V gene lookup returns CDR1 MDHEN and CDR2 SYDVKM. As DNA, the CDR3 is TGTGCCAGCAGGGGGGACAGGGCGGGCTATGGCTACACCTTC. This encodes CASRGDRAGYGYTF.

V gene TRBV2 combines with J gene TRBJ1-3; TRBD1 aligns across 7 bases. Germline CDR1 is SNHLY and CDR2 is FYNNEI. This CDR3 is 16 amino acids long. J lost 4 bases, V lost 4 bases, and 10 bases had no gene match. As DNA, the CDR3 is TGTGCCAGCAGTGGCGGAACAGGGGTAGGAGGAAACACCATATATTTT. Amino acids: CASSGGTGVGGNTIYF.

The rearrangement links TRBV30 to TRBJ2-2; possible D gene TRBD2, 6 bases. Trimming pared 8 bases from V and 5 bases from J, leaving 6 bases between. The CDR3 runs to 10 residues. The germline V gene has CDR1 GTSNPN and CDR2 SVGIG (reference sequence). As DNA, the CDR3 is TGTGCCGGAGGGACCGGGGAGCTGTTTTTT. This sequence encodes CAGGTGELFF.

This chain joins TRBV28 and TRBJ1-1; TRBD1 aligns across 7 bases. V gave up 4 bases and J gave up 7 bases; unmatched junction bases: 3. This CDR3 contains 12 residues. CDR1 is MDHEN and CDR2 is SYDVKM in the germline V gene. This CDR3 reads CASSSGQVEAFF. CDR3 nucleotides: TGTGCCAGCAGTTCAGGACAGGTTGAAGCTTTCTTT.

The chain joins TRBV7-3 to TRBJ2-1; 7 bases agree with TRBD2. After removal of 0 bases from V and 6 bases from J, the junction contained 5 bases not matched to a gene. Germline V CDR1 and CDR2: SGHTA, FQGTGA. The CDR3 has 15 amino acids. This chain's CDR3 is CASSLTGGRVNEQFF. CDR3 nucleotide sequence: TGTGCCAGCAGCTTAACTGGGGGGAGGGTCAATGAGCAGTTCTTC.

The chain is built from TRBV5-4 and TRBJ2-3; 11 nucleotides agree with TRBD2. The germline gives CDR1 SGHNT, CDR2 YYREEE (reference sequence). This CDR3 region has 17 residues. Trimming removed 2 bases from V and 5 bases from J; junction bases left unmatched: 10. The CDR3 DNA sequence: TGTGCCAGCAGCTTTCCGGTTAGCGGGGGGGCAAGAGATACGCAGTATTTT. It is translated as CASSFPVSGGARDTQYF.

The chain is built from TRBV19 and TRBJ1-4; D gene ambiguous. In germline, CDR1 is LNHDA, CDR2 SQIVND (reference sequence). V was trimmed by 3 bases and J by 0 bases, leaving 17 bases between them. This CDR3 has 18 amino acids. The CDR3 spells CASSIPAWPSATNEKLFF. The DNA of the CDR3 is TGTGCCAGTAGTATCCCCGCCTGGCCGTCTGCAACTAATGAAAAACTGTTTTTT.